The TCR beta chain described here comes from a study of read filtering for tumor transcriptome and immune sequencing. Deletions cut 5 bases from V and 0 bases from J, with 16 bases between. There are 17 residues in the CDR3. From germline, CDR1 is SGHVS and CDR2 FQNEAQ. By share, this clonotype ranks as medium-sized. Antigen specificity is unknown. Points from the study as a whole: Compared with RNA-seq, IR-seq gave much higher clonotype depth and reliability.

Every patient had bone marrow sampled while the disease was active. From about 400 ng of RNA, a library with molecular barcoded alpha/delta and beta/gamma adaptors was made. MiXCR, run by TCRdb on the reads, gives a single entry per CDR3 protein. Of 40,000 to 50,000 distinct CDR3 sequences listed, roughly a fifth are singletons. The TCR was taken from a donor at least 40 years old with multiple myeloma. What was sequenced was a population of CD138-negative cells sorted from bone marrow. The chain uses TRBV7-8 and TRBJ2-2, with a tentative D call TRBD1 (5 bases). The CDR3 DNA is TGTGCCAGCAGCCTCCACAGGATCGGTACGAACACCGGGGAGCTGTTTTTT. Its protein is CASSLHRIGTNTGELFF.